The 15 T cell receptor beta chains reported below all come from one sample, sequenced in a study of cytomegalovirus exposure and HLA in healthy donors. Measured with immunoSEQ multiplex PCR; TCRdb has only the in-frame clones, and not every one. The profile shows about 160,000 clones, more than 75% of them singletons. Material for sequencing was PBMCs. The receptors were gathered from a man between 18 and 29 years old in good health and CMV-seronegative.

The rearrangement joins TRBV9 to TRBJ2-2; 7 positions agree with TRBD1. The CDR3 length is 18 residues. The germline gives CDR1 SGDLS, CDR2 YYNGEE. V lost 4 bases and J lost 1; bases outside the gene matches: 13. The CDR3 is CASSLHGTANQNTGELFF. CDR3 in DNA: TGTGCCAGCAGCCTCCACGGGACAGCAAACCAGAACACCGGGGAGCTGTTTTTT.

This clone was observed a single time. The chain employs TRBV28 and TRBJ2-1; D might be TRBD2 (5 bases). The CDR3 runs to 17 residues. CDR1 and CDR2 (germline): MDHEN, SYDVKM. Trimming stripped 4 bases from V and 5 bases from J, with 21 bases between. DNA for the CDR3: TGTGCCAGCAGTTCCCATAAACTAGGCCAATCGGACAATGAGCAGTTCTTC. This codes for CASSSHKLGQSDNEQFF. Together with reference TRBV28 and TRBJ2-1, the CDR3 gives the full variable domain: DVKVTQSSRYLVKRTGEKVFLECVQDMDHENMFWYRQDPGLGLRLIYFSYDVKMKEKGDIPEGYSVSREKKERFSLILESASTNQTSMYLCASSSHKLGQSDNEQFFGPGTRLTVL.

The chain is built from TRBV5-1 and TRBJ2-1, with a possible D match to TRBD2 (6 bases). Germline CDR1 is SGHRS and CDR2 is YFSETQ. With 7 bases removed from V and 7 bases from J, the gap between germline ends came to 12 bases. The CDR3 covers 12 residues. CDR3 sequence reads: CASRRLVNEQFF. The CDR3 bases are TGCGCCAGCCGACGACTAGTAAATGAGCAGTTCTTC.

V is TRBV11-2 and J is TRBJ2-3; TRBD2 aligns across 7 bases. This CDR3 region has 14 residues. Losses at the gene ends were 2 bases for V and 3 bases for J; bases not matched to a gene: 2. From germline, CDR1 is SGHAT and CDR2 FQNNGV. CDR3 sequence reads: CASSLSGNTDTQYF. The CDR3 region has the DNA TGTGCCAGCAGCTTAAGCGGGAATACAGATACGCAGTATTTT. The complete variable domain, with remaining parts taken from reference TRBV11-2 and TRBJ2-3, reads EAGVAQSPRYKIIEKRQSVAFWCNPISGHATLYWYQQILGQGPKLLIQFQNNGVVDDSQLPKDRFSAERLKGVDSTLKIQPAKLEDSAVYLCASSLSGNTDTQYFGPGTRLTVL.

The chain is built from TRBV7-2 and TRBJ2-5; D remains unclear. Germline loops: CDR1 SGHTA, CDR2 FQGNSA. The CDR3 sequence is 13 residues long. Trimming took 2 bases from V and 2 from J, leaving 6 bases between them. The CDR3 nucleotides read TGTGCCAGCAGCTTATCCCAACAAGAGACCCAGTACTTC. It codes for CASSLSQQETQYF.

This chain links TRBV5-1 with TRBJ2-2; D gene uncertain. The CDR3 has 15 amino acids. Trimming removed 0 bases at V and 3 bases at J, with 9 bases between. Germline CDR1 and CDR2: SGHRS and YFSETQ. This CDR3 is CASSLGAIDTGELFF. The CDR3 DNA follows: TGCGCCAGCAGCTTGGGGGCCATTGACACCGGGGAGCTGTTTTTT.

The gene calls are TRBV28 and TRBJ2-7; 8 nucleotides line up with TRBD2. The germline V gene encodes CDR1 MDHEN and CDR2 SYDVKM. The V gene end was trimmed by 8 bases and the J gene end by 0 bases; junction bases not matched to a gene: 6. This CDR3 contains 14 residues. CDR3 region: CASGSGRLSYEQYF. The CDR3 DNA follows: TGTGCCAGCGGAAGCGGGAGACTCTCCTACGAGCAGTACTTC. The full variable domain, with the rest looked up from reference TRBV28 and TRBJ2-7, is DVKVTQSSRYLVKRTGEKVFLECVQDMDHENMFWYRQDPGLGLRLIYFSYDVKMKEKGDIPEGYSVSREKKERFSLILESASTNQTSMYLCASGSGRLSYEQYFGPGTRLTVT.

This clone has just one count. The J gene is TRBJ1-1, the V gene TRBV15, with D possibly being TRBD1 (5 bases). The CDR3 runs to 13 residues. Germline V gene sequence: CDR1 LNHNV, CDR2 YYDKDF (reference sequence). Trimming shortened V by 5 bases and J by 5 bases, and 12 bases separated the two germline ends. The CDR3 sequence: CATSGRGITEAFF. The CDR3 DNA sequence: TGTGCCACCAGCGGAAGGGGAATTACTGAAGCTTTCTTT.

This chain joins TRBV18 and TRBJ2-2; 8 bases align to TRBD2. Germline CDR1 is KGHSH and CDR2 is LQKENI. The J segment lost 1 base and the V segment lost 6 bases, leaving 7 bases of the junction unmatched. This CDR3 has 16 amino acids. CDR3 in amino acids: CASSLETSENTGELFF. CDR3 nucleotide sequence: TGTGCCAGCTCCCTGGAGACTAGCGAGAACACCGGGGAGCTGTTTTTT. Full variable domain (outside the CDR3, taken from reference TRBV18 and TRBJ2-2): NAGVMQNPRHLVRRRGQEARLRCSPMKGHSHVYWYRQLPEEGLKFMVYLQKENIIDESGMPKERFSAEFPKEGPSILRIQQVVRGDSAAYFCASSLETSENTGELFFGEGSRLTVL.

The chain joins TRBV6-5 to TRBJ1-1; TRBD1 aligns across 8 bases. Unmatched junction bases numbered 6, after V lost 6 bases and J lost 0 bases. In germline, CDR1 is MNHEY, CDR2 SVGAGI. The CDR3 loop spans 15 amino acids. As DNA, the CDR3 is TGTGCCAGCAGGAAGGACAGGGCTTTGAACACTGAAGCTTTCTTT. It translates to CASRKDRALNTEAFF.

The J gene is TRBJ1-2, the V gene TRBV7-9; D is possibly TRBD1 (6 bases). Trimming took 6 bases from V and 2 from J, leaving 13 bases between them. The CDR3 runs 14 residues. The germline V gene encodes CDR1 SEHNR and CDR2 FQNEAQ (reference sequence). The CDR3 coding sequence is TGTGCCAGCAGTTTTACAGGGTTCAACTATGGCTACACCTTC. As protein: CASSFTGFNYGYTF. Full variable domain (missing parts from reference TRBV7-9 and TRBJ1-2): DTGVSQNPRHKITKRGQNVTFRCDPISEHNRLYWYRQTLGQGPEFLTYFQNEAQLEKSRLLSDRFSAERPKGSFSTLEIQRTEQGDSAMYLCASSFTGFNYGYTFGSGTRLTVV.

The rearrangement uses TRBV11-2 and TRBJ1-1; D is uncertain. CDR1 SGHAT and CDR2 FQNNGV come from the germline V gene. V was shortened by 6 bases and J by 5 bases, with 16 bases between the two germline ends. The CDR3 runs 14 residues. CDR3 sequence (DNA): TGTGCCAGCAGGTCCCTACGGGTTGTAACTGAAGCTTTCTTT. Translation gives CASRSLRVVTEAFF.

In this sample, this clone turned up many times. This chain links TRBV10-2 with TRBJ2-7; D possibly corresponds to TRBD1 (5 bases). Looked up from germline, CDR1 is WSHSY and CDR2 is SAAADI. This CDR3 is 12 amino acids long. Trimming removed 6 bases at V and 3 bases at J, with 9 bases between. The CDR3 DNA reads as TGCGCCAGCAGCCCCGACAGCTACGAGCAGTACTTC. This codes for CASSPDSYEQYF.

This rearrangement joins TRBV12-1 to TRBJ2-7; TRBD2, the D gene given by the table, was not confirmed from the DNA. TRBV12-1 constitutes a pseudogene. The CDR3 length is 14 residues. The CDR3 sequence: CASSFWVAGDEQYV. In nucleotides, the CDR3 is TGTGCCAGCAGCTTTTGGGTAGCGGGGGACGAGCAGTACGTC.

The V and J genes are TRBV5-6 and TRBJ2-7; 8 bases match TRBD1. The junction had 4 bases not matched to a gene; V was cut back by 4 bases and J by 4 bases. Germline V lookup: CDR1 SGHDT, CDR2 YYEEEE. This CDR3 contains 13 residues. The CDR3, as DNA: TGTGCCAGCAGCCGGACAGGGATATACGAGCAGTACTTC. Encoded protein: CASSRTGIYEQYF.